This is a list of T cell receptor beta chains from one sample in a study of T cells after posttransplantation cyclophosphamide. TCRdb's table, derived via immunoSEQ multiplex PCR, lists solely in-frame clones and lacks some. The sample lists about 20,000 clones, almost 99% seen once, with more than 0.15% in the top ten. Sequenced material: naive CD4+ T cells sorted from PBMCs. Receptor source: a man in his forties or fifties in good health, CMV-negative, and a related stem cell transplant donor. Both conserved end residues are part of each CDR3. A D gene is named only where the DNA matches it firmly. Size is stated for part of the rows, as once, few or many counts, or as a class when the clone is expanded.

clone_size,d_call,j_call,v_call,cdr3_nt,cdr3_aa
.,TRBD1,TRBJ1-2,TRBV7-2,TGTGCCAGCAGCGTCGGTGGACAGGGGACATATGGCTACACCTTC,CASSVGGQGTYGYTF
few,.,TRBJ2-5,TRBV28,TGTGCCAGCAGTAATCTTAGCGGTACTACGAGCCAGTACTTC,CASSNLSGTTSQYF
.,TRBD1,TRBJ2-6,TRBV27,TGTGCCAGCAGCCGGGACAGGTTTCTCTCTGGGGCCAACGTCCTGACTTTC,CASSRDRFLSGANVLTF
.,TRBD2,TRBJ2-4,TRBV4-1,TGCGCCAGCAGCCAAGATCTAACTAGCGGGAGGGCCCAAAACATTCAGTACTTC,CASSQDLTSGRAQNIQYF
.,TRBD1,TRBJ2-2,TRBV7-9,TGTGCCAGCAGCTGGCCCCCAACAGGGGATCCCGGGGAGCTGTTTTTT,CASSWPPTGDPGELFF
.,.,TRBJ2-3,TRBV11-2,TGTGCCAGCAGCTCGGACTCAGATACGCAGTATTTT,CASSSDSDTQYF
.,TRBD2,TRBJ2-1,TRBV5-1,TGCGCCAGCAGCTTTAGCGGGAGGGAGAATGAGCAGTTCTTC,CASSFSGRENEQFF
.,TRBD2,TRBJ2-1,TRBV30,TGTGCCTGGAGTGATGGACTAGCATTGAATGAGCAGTTCTTC,CAWSDGLALNEQFF
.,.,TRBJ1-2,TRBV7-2,TGTGCCAGCAGCCCTCGGGTAGGAGGTGGCTACACCTTC,CASSPRVGGGYTF
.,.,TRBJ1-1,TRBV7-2,TGTGCCAGCAGCTTGGGACACTCGAACACTGAAGCTTTCTTT,CASSLGHSNTEAFF
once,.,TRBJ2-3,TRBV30,TGTGCCTGGAGTGTTGGTCGCGGGCGGCAGTATTTT,CAWSVGRGRQYF
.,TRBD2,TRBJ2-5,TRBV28,TGTGCCAGCAGCCTTCCCGGGACTATCGTGGAGACCCAGTACTTC,CASSLPGTIVETQYF
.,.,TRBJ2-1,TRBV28,TGTGCCAGCCGTCAGGGCTTAAGGGACTCTACCAATGAGCAGTTCTTC,CASRQGLRDSTNEQFF
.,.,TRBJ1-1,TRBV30,TGTGCCTGGAGTCCACATACGGGGAACACTGAAGCTTTCTTT,CAWSPHTGNTEAFF